This T cell receptor (beta chain) was identified during a study of T-cell memory formation after mild COVID-19. Study-level results: Memory from before infection featured some responding clones, which suggests cross-reactive memory joined.

This clonotype has ten or more counts. Its antigen is unknown. V was trimmed by 3 bases and J by 5 bases, leaving 11 bases between them. The CDR3 has 13 residues. Germline V gives CDR1 MDHEN, CDR2 SYDVKM. 5'RACE with constant-segment primers yielded barcoded, UMI-tagged TCR alpha and TCR beta cDNA libraries. MiXCR, run by TCRdb on the 5' RACE reads, gives a single entry per CDR3 protein. The table has fewer than 700,000 distinct CDR3 sequences, around 17% seen once. The sequencing input was PBMCs or a T cell subset sorted from them (not recorded which). This rearrangement joins TRBV28 to TRBJ2-7, with D unresolved. The sequence was obtained from an adult woman who had mild COVID-19 (a few samples of this study predate the infection). Cell type and time point are not known. CDR3: CASSFPSKDEQYF. Here the CDR3 DNA reads TGTGCCAGCAGTTTCCCCTCCAAGGACGAGCAGTACTTC.